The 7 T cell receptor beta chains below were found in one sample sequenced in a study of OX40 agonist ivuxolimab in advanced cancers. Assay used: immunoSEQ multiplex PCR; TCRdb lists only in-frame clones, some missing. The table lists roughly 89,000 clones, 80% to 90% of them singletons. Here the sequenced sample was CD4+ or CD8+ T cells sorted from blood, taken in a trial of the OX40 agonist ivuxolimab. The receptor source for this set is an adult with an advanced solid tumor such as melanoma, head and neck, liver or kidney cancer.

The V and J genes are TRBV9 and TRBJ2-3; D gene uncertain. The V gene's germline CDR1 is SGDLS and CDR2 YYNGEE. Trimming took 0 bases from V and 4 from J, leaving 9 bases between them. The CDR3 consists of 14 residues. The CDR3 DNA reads TGTGCCAGCAGCGTAGTTCCCCCCCCAGATACGCAGTATTTT. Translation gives CASSVVPPPDTQYF.

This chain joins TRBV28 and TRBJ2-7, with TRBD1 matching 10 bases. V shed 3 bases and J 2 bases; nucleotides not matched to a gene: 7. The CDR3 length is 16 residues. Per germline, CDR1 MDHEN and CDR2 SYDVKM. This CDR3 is CASSLYPGTGAYEQYF. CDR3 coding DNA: TGTGCCAGCAGTTTGTATCCCGGGACAGGGGCCTACGAGCAGTACTTC.

CDR3 DNA sequence: TGTGCCAGCGACGAGGGGGGAGGCTATGGCTACACCTTC. Its protein is CASDEGGGYGYTF. This chain connects TRBV9 to TRBJ1-2; TRBD1 might be the D (6 bases). V was cut by 7 bases and J by 4 bases, with 14 bases left in between. Germline CDR1 is SGDLS and CDR2 is YYNGEE. CDR3 size: 13 residues.

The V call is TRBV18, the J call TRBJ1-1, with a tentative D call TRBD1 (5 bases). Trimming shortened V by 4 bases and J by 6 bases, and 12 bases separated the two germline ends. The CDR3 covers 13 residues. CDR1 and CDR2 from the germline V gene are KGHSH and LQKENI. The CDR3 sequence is CASSLGLDAEAFF. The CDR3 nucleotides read TGTGCCAGCTCACTGGGGCTAGACGCTGAAGCTTTCTTT.

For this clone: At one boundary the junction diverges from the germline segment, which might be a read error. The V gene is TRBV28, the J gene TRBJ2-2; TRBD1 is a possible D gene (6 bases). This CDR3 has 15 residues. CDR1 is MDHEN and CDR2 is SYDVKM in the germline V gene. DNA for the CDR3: TGTGCCAGCACTTTAGGGGGAGCGAACACCGGGGAGCTGTTTTTT. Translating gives CASTLGGANTGELFF.

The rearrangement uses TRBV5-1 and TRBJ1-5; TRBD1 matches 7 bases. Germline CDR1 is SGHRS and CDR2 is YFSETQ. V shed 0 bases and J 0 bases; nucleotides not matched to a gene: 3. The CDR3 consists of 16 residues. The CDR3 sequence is CASSLGGTDSNQPQHF. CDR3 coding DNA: TGCGCCAGCAGCTTGGGGGGGACAGATAGCAATCAGCCCCAGCATTTT.

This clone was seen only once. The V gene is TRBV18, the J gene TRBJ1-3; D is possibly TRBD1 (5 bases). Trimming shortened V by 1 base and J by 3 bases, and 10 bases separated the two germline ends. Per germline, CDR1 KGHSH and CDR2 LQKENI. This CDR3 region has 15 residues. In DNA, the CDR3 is TGTGCCAGCTCACCACAAGGGGTCGGTGGAAACACCATATATTTT. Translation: CASSPQGVGGNTIYF.